These 14 T cell receptor beta chains were sequenced from one sample in a study of OX40 agonist ivuxolimab in advanced cancers. Using immunoSEQ multiplex PCR, the repertoire was profiled, and TCRdb retains in-frame clones only, with some absent. This repertoire shows more than 65,000 clones, 70% to 90% found once; its top ten account for under 0.7%. Here the sequenced sample was CD4+ or CD8+ T cells sorted from blood, taken in a trial of the OX40 agonist ivuxolimab. The source of these receptors is an adult with an advanced solid tumor such as melanoma, head and neck, liver or kidney cancer.

The chain links TRBV4-1 to TRBJ1-2; no clear D. The ends were cut back, 0 bases at V and 5 bases at J, with 13 bases in the middle. The CDR3 extends over 15 amino acids. Per germline, CDR1 MGHRA and CDR2 YSYEKL. CDR3 amino acids: CASSQDILPRYGYTF. Here the CDR3 DNA reads TGCGCCAGCAGCCAAGACATCCTCCCCAGATATGGCTACACCTTC.

V usage is TRBV19 and J usage is TRBJ2-2; TRBD1 matches at 10 bases. This CDR3 has 14 residues. Germline values: CDR1 LNHDA, CDR2 SQIVND (reference sequence). Trimming at V came to 7 bases and at J to 3 bases, leaving 2 bases not matched to a gene. The CDR3, as DNA: TGTGCCAGTAAAGACAGGGGGCACACCGGGGAGCTGTTTTTT. This gives the protein CASKDRGHTGELFF.

J is TRBJ2-1 and V is TRBV7-2; no clear D gene. In germline, CDR1 is SGHTA, CDR2 FQGNSA. The CDR3 has 13 amino acids. The V end lost 4 bases, the J end lost 8 bases, and 12 bases lay between the germline ends. This CDR3 reads CASSSTRRDEQFF. The CDR3, as DNA: TGTGCCAGCAGCTCGACCCGTAGGGATGAGCAGTTCTTC.

This chain uses TRBV10-3 with TRBJ2-2, with D tentatively TRBD1 (5 bases). Trimming pared 8 bases from V and 0 bases from J, leaving 13 bases between. The CDR3 has 15 residues. CDR1 is ENHRY, CDR2 SYGVKD, per germline. The CDR3 DNA follows: TGTGCCATCCTAAGGGGCACCGCGAACACCGGGGAGCTGTTTTTT. Translated, it gives CAILRGTANTGELFF.

J is TRBJ1-1 and V is TRBV11-2, with D unclear. Germline V gene sequence: CDR1 SGHAT, CDR2 FQNNGV. Trimming removed 3 bases at V and 3 bases at J, with 8 bases between. The CDR3 consists of 13 residues. In DNA form, the CDR3 reads TGTGCCAGCAGCTTCACCCTAGACACTGAAGCTTTCTTT. This gives the protein CASSFTLDTEAFF.

V gene TRBV5-1 combines with J gene TRBJ2-3; no clear D gene. The CDR3 totals 14 residues. The V end was cut by 5 bases, the J end by 0 bases, with 10 bases between. Germline CDR1 is SGHRS and CDR2 is YFSETQ. The CDR3 coding sequence is TGCGCCAGCAGGTTATCTTCTAGCACAGATACGCAGTATTTT. Its translation is CASRLSSSTDTQYF.

J is TRBJ2-2 and V is TRBV27; D not resolved. V lost 2 bases and J lost 3, with 13 bases in between. Germline values: CDR1 MNHEY, CDR2 SMNVEV (reference sequence). CDR3 length: 16 residues. The CDR3 reads CASSLVGTRYTGELFF. The CDR3 DNA follows: TGTGCCAGCAGTTTAGTCGGCACCCGATACACCGGGGAGCTGTTTTTT.

The J gene is TRBJ2-5, the V gene TRBV2; 13 bases fit TRBD2. Germline lookup yields CDR1 SNHLY and CDR2 FYNNEI. V shed 8 bases, J shed 7 bases, and the junction held 13 bases outside the gene matches. CDR3 length: 16 amino acids. In DNA form, the CDR3 reads TGTGCCAGCCGACCCAGGACTAGCGGGGGAAGCGGGACCCAGTACTTC. Protein sequence: CASRPRTSGGSGTQYF.

J is TRBJ1-1 and V is TRBV11-3, with D possibly being TRBD1 (5 bases). The CDR3 consists of 15 residues. Trimming shortened V by 1 base and J by 1 base, and 10 bases separated the two germline ends. In germline, CDR1 is SGHNT, CDR2 YENEEA. The CDR3 nucleotides are TGTGCCAGCAGCTTAGGCGGGGCAGGGAACACTGAAGCTTTCTTT. Its translation: CASSLGGAGNTEAFF.

V is TRBV5-1 and J is TRBJ1-3; D perhaps matches TRBD1 (5 bases). Germline-derived CDR1 and CDR2 are SGHRS and YFSETQ. With 7 bases removed from V and 0 bases from J, the gap between germline ends came to 14 bases. The CDR3 is 15 amino acids. As DNA, the CDR3 is TGCGCCAGCGCCCTGGGACCGAGCTCTGGAAACACCATATATTTT. Its translation: CASALGPSSGNTIYF.

The V and J genes are TRBV19 and TRBJ1-4; TRBD1 agrees at 12 bases. The CDR3 length is 15 residues. Germline V lookup: CDR1 LNHDA, CDR2 SQIVND (reference sequence). V was pared by 11 bases and J by 7 bases, with 11 bases of the junction left unmatched. The CDR3 DNA sequence: TGTGCCTGTTCCGGGACAGGGGGCGAAAGTGAAAAACTGTTTTTT. Its protein product is CACSGTGGESEKLFF. Variable domain in full (rest from reference TRBV19 and TRBJ1-4): DGGITQSPKYLFRKEGQNVTLSCEQNLNHDAMYWYRQDPGQGLRLIYYSQIVNDFQKGDIAEGYSVSREKKESFPLTVTSAQKNPTAFYLCACSGTGGESEKLFFGSGTQLSVL.

The genes are TRBV9 and TRBJ1-1, with 8 bases identical to TRBD1. This CDR3 has 12 residues. The V segment lost 0 bases and the J segment 12 bases; nucleotides outside the gene matches: 4. CDR1 is SGDLS and CDR2 is YYNGEE in the germline V gene. This CDR3 is CASSVGDRNPFF. In nucleotides, the CDR3 is TGTGCCAGCAGCGTAGGGGACAGGAATCCTTTCTTT. The full variable domain, with the rest looked up from reference TRBV9 and TRBJ1-1, is DSGVTQTPKHLITATGQRVTLRCSPRSGDLSVYWYQQSLDQGLQFLIQYYNGEERAKGNILERFSAQQFPDLHSELNLSSLELGDSALYFCASSVGDRNPFFGQGTRLTVV.

The chain uses TRBV7-2 and TRBJ1-4; D is undetermined. The CDR3 has 13 amino acids. V lost 3 bases and J 8 bases, leaving 10 bases between the germline ends. The germline CDR1 and CDR2 sequences are SGHTA and FQGNSA. The chain's CDR3 is CASSLRVGEKLFF. The CDR3 DNA reads as TGTGCCAGCAGCTTGAGGGTTGGGGAAAAACTGTTTTTT.

This clone was detected once. This chain links TRBV19 with TRBJ1-1; 8 nucleotides align to TRBD1. CDR3 length equals 13 residues. V was pared by 3 bases and J by 10 bases, with 7 bases of the junction left unmatched. The germline gives CDR1 LNHDA, CDR2 SQIVND (reference sequence). CDR3 protein: CASSISGGASAFF. The CDR3, as DNA: TGTGCCAGTAGTATCTCAGGGGGCGCTTCAGCTTTCTTT.